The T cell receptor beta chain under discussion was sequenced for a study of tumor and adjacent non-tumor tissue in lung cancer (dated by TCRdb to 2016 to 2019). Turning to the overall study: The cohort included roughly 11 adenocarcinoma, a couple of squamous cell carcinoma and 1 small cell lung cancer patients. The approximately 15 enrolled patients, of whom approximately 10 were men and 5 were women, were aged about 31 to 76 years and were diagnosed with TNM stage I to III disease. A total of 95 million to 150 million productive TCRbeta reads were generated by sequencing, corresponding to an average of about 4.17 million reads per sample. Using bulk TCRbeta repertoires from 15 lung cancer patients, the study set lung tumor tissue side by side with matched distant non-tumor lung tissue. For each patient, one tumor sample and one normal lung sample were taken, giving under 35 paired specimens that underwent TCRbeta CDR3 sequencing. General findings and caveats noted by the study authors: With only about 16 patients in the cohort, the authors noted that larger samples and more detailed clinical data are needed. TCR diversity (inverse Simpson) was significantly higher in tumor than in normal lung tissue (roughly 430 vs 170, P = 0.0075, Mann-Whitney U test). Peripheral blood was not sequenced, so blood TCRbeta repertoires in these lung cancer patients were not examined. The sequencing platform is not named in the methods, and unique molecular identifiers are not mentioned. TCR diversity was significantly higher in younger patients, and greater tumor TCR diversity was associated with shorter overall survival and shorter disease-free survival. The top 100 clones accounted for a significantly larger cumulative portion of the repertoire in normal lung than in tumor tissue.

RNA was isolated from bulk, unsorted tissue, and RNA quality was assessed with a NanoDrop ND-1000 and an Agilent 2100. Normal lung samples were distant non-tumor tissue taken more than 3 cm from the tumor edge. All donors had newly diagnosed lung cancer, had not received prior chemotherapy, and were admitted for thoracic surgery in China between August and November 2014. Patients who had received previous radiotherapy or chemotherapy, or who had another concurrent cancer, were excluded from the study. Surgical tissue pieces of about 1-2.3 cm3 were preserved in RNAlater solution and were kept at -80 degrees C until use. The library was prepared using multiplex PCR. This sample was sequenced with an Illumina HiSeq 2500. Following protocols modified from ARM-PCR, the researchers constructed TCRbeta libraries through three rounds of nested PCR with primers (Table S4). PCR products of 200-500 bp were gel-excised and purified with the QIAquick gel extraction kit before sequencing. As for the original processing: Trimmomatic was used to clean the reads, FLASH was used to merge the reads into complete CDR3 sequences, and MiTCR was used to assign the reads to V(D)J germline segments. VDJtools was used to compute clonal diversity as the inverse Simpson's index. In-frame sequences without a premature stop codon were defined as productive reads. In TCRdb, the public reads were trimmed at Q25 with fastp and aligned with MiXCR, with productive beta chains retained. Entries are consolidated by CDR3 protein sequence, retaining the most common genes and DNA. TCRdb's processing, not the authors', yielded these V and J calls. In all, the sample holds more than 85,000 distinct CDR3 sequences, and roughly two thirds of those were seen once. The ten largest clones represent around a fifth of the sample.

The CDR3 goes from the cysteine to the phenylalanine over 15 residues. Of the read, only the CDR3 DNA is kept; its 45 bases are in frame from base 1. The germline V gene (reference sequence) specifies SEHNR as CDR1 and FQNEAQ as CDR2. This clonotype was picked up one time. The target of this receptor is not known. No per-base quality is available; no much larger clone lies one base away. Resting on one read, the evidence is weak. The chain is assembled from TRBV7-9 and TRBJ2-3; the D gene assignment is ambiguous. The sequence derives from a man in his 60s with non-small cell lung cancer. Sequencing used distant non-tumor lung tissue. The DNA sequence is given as TGTGCAAACAGTCAAACCTTCCGGATCACAGATACGCAGTATTTT. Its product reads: CANSQTFRITDTQYF. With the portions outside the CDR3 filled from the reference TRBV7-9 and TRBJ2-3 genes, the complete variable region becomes DTGVSQNPRHKITKRGQNVTFRCDPISEHNRLYWYRQTLGQGPEFLTYFQNEAQLEKSRLLSDRFSAERPKGSFSTLEIQRTEQGDSAMYLCANSQTFRITDTQYFGPGTRLTVL.